Here is one T cell receptor beta chain with its context. As yet, its antigen is unknown. Vbeta (60) and Jbeta (13) primers were used in the PCR. Clones were sequenced by immunoSEQ multiplex PCR, and TCRdb holds only the in-frame ones, with some missing. The top ten clones hold less than 2% of a sample with 200,000 to 250,000 clones, 75% of them seen once. This specimen belongs to a study of cytomegalovirus exposure and HLA in healthy donors. Findings and caveats of the study: Apart from CMV serostatus, no immune exposure information was available. What was likely a sequencing artifact was a cluster of highly shared sequence variants.

The V and J ends lost 6 bases and 5 bases respectively, with 16 bases between them. This CDR3 has 14 residues. CDR1 KGHSH and CDR2 LQKENI come from the germline V gene. Sequencing was done on a sample of PBMCs. The chain links TRBV18 to TRBJ1-1; D gene unclear. This TCR was sampled from a woman aged 30 to 39 in good health and CMV-seronegative. The CDR3 nucleotides read TGTGCCAGCTCTCCAGGTCGGAGCCAGACTGAAGCTTTCTTT. Protein: CASSPGRSQTEAFF.